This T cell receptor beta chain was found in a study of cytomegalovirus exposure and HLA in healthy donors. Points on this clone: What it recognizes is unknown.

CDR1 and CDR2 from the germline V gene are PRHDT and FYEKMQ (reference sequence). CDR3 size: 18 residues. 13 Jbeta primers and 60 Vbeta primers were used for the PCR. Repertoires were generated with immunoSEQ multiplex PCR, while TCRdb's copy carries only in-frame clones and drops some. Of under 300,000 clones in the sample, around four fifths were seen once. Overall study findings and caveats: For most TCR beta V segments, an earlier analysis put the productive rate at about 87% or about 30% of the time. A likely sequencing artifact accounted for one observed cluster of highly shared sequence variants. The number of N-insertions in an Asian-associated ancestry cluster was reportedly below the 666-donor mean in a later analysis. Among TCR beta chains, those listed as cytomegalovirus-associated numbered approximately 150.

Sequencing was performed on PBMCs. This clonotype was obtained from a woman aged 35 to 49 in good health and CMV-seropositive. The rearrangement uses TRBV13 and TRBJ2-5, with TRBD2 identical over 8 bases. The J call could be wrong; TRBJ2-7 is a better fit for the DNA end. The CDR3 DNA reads TGTGCCAGCAGCTTAGAGAAGGTTAGCGGGACGAGCTCCTACGAGCAGTACTTC. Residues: CASSLEKVSGTSSYEQYF.